The entry below gives a single TCR beta chain sequence along with its context. The sample is drawn from a study of PD-L1 blockade in urothelial cancer. On the study more broadly: Blood yielded a median of around 150,000 T cells per sample.

Here immunoSEQ multiplex PCR was the method, and the copy in TCRdb shows in-frame clones only, minus some. The sample has roughly 32,000 clones, roughly 88% seen once. The CDR3 spans 19 residues. This TCR was recovered from a man aged 55 to 69 with urothelial cancer. This specimen consisted of PBMCs, obtained around atezolizumab (anti-PD-L1) treatment. The V gene is TRBV21-1, the J gene TRBJ2-7; the table's D call, TRBD2, was not checked against the DNA. TRBV21-1 is labeled a pseudogene. The CDR3 DNA sequence: TGTGCCAGCAGCAAAGAAGGACTAGCGGGGGATCTAATGTCCTACGAGCAGTACTTC. Amino acid sequence: CASSKEGLAGDLMSYEQYF.